This entry features one T cell receptor (beta chain) sequence. Its recognized antigen is unknown. No base quality values were provided; no much bigger clone lies one nucleotide off. The cohort consisted of fewer than 700 healthy bone marrow donors. All cohort members were sampled while nominally healthy, although unrecorded immune exposures were likely present. The donor tested CMV seronegative, placing the donor among the 350 or so seronegative members of the cohort. A peripheral blood sample was provided by each donor, and peripheral blood mononuclear cells were used for TCR beta sequencing. The Qiagen DNeasy Blood Extraction Kit was used to extract genomic DNA from the blood cell samples. CDR1 and CDR2 are read off the germline V gene as MGHRA and YSYEKL. The germline V end is reduced by 0 bases and the J end by 3 bases; junction bases left unmatched: 9. The CDR3 numbers 17 residues from cysteine through phenylalanine. The read is trimmed to its CDR3 DNA, 51 bases read in frame from base 1.

This specimen belongs to a study of cytomegalovirus exposure and HLA in healthy donors (dated by TCRdb to 2016 to 2017). Some background on the complete study: In an earlier analysis of under 750 of the donors, approximately 300 Gb of sequence data and approximately 120 million unique TCR beta sequences from roughly 200 million T cells were reported. Both class I and class II loci were covered by HLA typing, at four-digit resolution. In a later analysis, previously published TCR beta repertoires from hundreds of donors were re-analyzed and high-resolution HLA genotyping was added so that TCR occurrence patterns could be studied. All discovery cohort repertoires had been generated using a single sequencing platform. To predict cytomegalovirus infection status, the study brought together high-throughput TCR immunosequencing, statistical association of individual TCRs with disease status, and machine learning. Genome-wide SNP genotypes for about 60% of the roughly 700 donors were used in a later genetic analysis, which treated that subset as a discovery cohort. A separate validation cohort of 90 to 150 different subjects was used in addition to the roughly 700-subject first cohort. Among roughly 400 genotyped donors of the cohort, an average of roughly 230,000 unique TCR beta nucleotide sequences was sequenced per donor, of which roughly 18% were non-productive. The T cell repertoires of several hundred subjects were profiled by immunosequencing and related to cytomegalovirus serostatus. About 280 gigabases of sequencing data and around 88 million unique TCR sequences made up an early release that covered several hundred HLA-typed donors. The study aimed to test whether cataloging public T cell receptors could reveal signatures of past pathogen exposure. Typing coverage varied by locus: roughly 629-640 donors for A, B, C, DRB1 and DQB1; roughly 500 for DQA1; about 600 for DPA1; 450 to 480 for DPB1. Alongside the repertoire data, information on donor age, sex, ethnicity and CMV serostatus was compiled. An earlier analysis of some 500 of the donors used high-throughput TCR beta sequencing to judge whether each TCR beta V gene segment behaved as functional or pseudogenic. Rather than using new phenotypic data, the later analysis identified candidate immune exposures from TCR beta sequences and from how often those sequences occurred across donors. Of the 350 to 450 genotyped donors, about 80% fell in the genetic ancestry cluster associated with self-reported Caucasian donors. Four to six DR-DQ haplotypes were handled as single units for association and clustering, since linkage in the cohort was strong.

The research as a whole found: According to the authors, the approach could potentially be generalized to other disease states and immunological phenotypes. Most CMV-associated TCR beta chains appeared to be HLA-restricted in a later analysis, and the HLA associations seemed to be driven largely by CMV exposure. In vitro tests confirmed that three of the cytomegalovirus-associated TCR beta chains recognize cytomegalovirus antigens. An earlier analysis of approximately 500 of the donors showed that most TCR beta V segments appeared in productive rearrangements either about 90% or about 30% of the time, which broadly matched IMGT annotations. At a false discovery rate of 0.05, a later analysis linked under 20,000 TCR beta sequences to specific HLA alleles. The 87-base-pair reads could not distinguish some IMGT-functional V segments, including TRBV6-2 and TRBV6-3, so those segments were excluded. In a later analysis, the rate of TCR association differed among HLA loci, with DRB1 alleles having the most associated TCRs and HLA-C alleles having the fewest. In both the original and validation cohorts, the classifier was reported to diagnose cytomegalovirus status with high specificity and sensitivity. Sequencing depth was assumed to be roughly uniform across donors in the presence/absence analyses, though that assumption may not hold. This cohort had only TCR beta chains sequenced, and the lack of alpha or paired-chain data limited which features could be detected. While some public TCRs were present in many individuals, most TCR sequences turned up only very rarely across donors. A later genetic analysis reported fewer N-insertions in productive TCRs among donors in an Asian-associated ancestry cluster than the roughly 720-donor mean. Assigning TCR associations to individual alleles was difficult when HLA alleles, especially DR and DQ, strongly co-occurred. A later analysis found that HLA-associated TCR beta chains were more clonally expanded and had lower generation probabilities than equally common non-associated chains. CMV serostatus was the only immune exposure information available for the cohort. HLA typing was unavailable for some donors at each locus, so association tests used only the typed subset. A further reported finding was that TCR beta sequences accurately predicted the HLA-A and HLA-B alleles for most subjects in the first cohort. The sequencing pipeline was judged likely to have produced a cluster of highly shared sequence variants as a technical artifact. According to a later analysis, parvovirus B19, influenza, CMV and Epstein-Barr virus appeared linked to several top co-occurrence clusters. The study gave a list of around 170 TCR beta chains associated with cytomegalovirus. Linkage disequilibrium might explain the correlated functional status among segregating V segments, but an unknown experimental factor could not be ruled out. In a later genetic analysis, a missense DCLRE1C variant was associated with V-gene and J-gene trimming of TCR beta chains, and the association was replicated in an independent cohort. The earlier analysis of approximately 560 of the donors excluded roughly 16 rarely observed V segments, including chromosome 9 orphons, because counts were too low.

Library prep was done by the immunoSEQ multiplex PCR assay. For the multiplex PCR, a mixture combining 60 forward primers for TCR Vbeta segments and 13 reverse primers for TCR Jbeta segments was used. A multiplex PCR assay on genomic DNA amplified the CDR3 region of rearranged TCR beta genes. The Illumina HiSeq System was used to sequence the amplified TCR beta libraries as 87-base-pair reads. In the source study's methods: In a later analysis, tens of millions of unique TCR beta chains were counted across the 650 to 700 repertoires, and about 9.9 million of these chains were shared by at least two donors. A nearest-neighbor algorithm error-corrected the raw reads and collapsed the reads into unique sequences, merging closely related sequences to remove PCR and sequencing errors. CDR3 sequences were aligned to IMGT reference sequences to assign V, D and J gene segments. Each retained sequence needed at least a six-nucleotide match to both a V gene segment and a J gene segment. A rearrangement counted as productive if the CDR3 had no stop codons and remained in frame with V and J, and every other rearrangement counted as non-productive. CDR3 was defined by IMGT convention, running from the second conserved V-encoded cysteine to the conserved J-encoded phenylalanine. The earlier analysis of about 640 of the donors excluded any sequence lacking an unambiguous match to a single V gene segment. In an earlier analysis of several hundred of the donors, V segments were called functional above 56.7% productive rearrangements and were called segregating when the between-donor standard deviation exceeded 5%. To diagnose cytomegalovirus status from the catalog of TCR beta chain sequences, a statistical classification framework was built. In a later analysis, V and J genes were assigned by comparing TCR nucleotide sequences against IMGT/GENE-DB human TR gene sequences. The TCRdist pipeline was used in a later analysis to assign CDR3 sequences and most-parsimonious VDJ recombination scenarios. In a later analysis, every TCR beta chain was defined by the combination of its CDR3 amino acid sequence and its V-gene family, and reads without a unique V-gene family were dropped. A later analysis removed 592 highly shared, low-generation-probability nucleotide sequences to deal with suspected cross-contamination and a sequencing artifact. A later analysis calculated a clonal expansion index for each public chain from normalized within-repertoire ranks of inferred template counts. Generation probabilities in a later analysis came from a VDJ recombination model fitted to out-of-frame rearrangements, and those results were checked against IGoR. Hypergeometric tests were used in a later analysis to score TCR-TCR, TCR-HLA and TCR-CMV co-occurrence, with a repertoire-size bias correction applied to the TCR pairs. In a later analysis, false discovery rates were estimated by permuting HLA or CMV assignments 20 times. In a later analysis, co-occurring TCRs were grouped using DBSCAN, with TCRdist sequence similarity added in when clustering inside HLA-allele-positive subsets. Repertoires with fewer than 30,000 or more than 120,000 public chains, plus five repertoires with anomalous nucleotide sharing, were excluded from co-occurrence clustering. TCRdb mirrors the immuneACCESS table, restricted to in-frame sequences. Some clones are absent from its copies; in checked studies, under half trace to an unresolved V gene, and the reason for the others is unknown. V and J calls and clone size are copied from that table; D and trimming were computed from the DNA. The sample has 130,000 to 150,000 clones on record, more than 75% of them singletons. The ten largest clones represent approximately 3% of the sample.

The sequenced material came from PBMCs. The rearrangement joined TRBV4-1 to TRBJ2-7; TRBD2 fits 9 bases in the junction. The source is a female donor in good health and CMV-seronegative. The CDR3 reads as follows: CASSQDSETSGFYEQYF. The bases read TGCGCCAGCAGCCAAGATTCGGAGACTAGCGGATTCTACGAGCAGTACTTC.